One and the same sample provided the 16 T cell receptor beta chains below, sequenced in a study of post-analysis software for immune sequencing data (dated by TCRdb to 2015 to 2017). General conclusions and limits of the study: Four to six TRBV segments, including TRBV5-6, TRBV5-1 and TRBV20-1, were significantly more frequent in patients than controls.

These TCRs are of unknown antigen specificity. Libraries were made using PCR. The instrument was an Illumina HiSeq 2500. To reduce PCR and sequencing biases, unique molecular identifiers were incorporated into the TCR beta cDNA libraries. In-frame beta chains were kept once TCRdb had trimmed the public reads at Q25 with fastp and called clones with MiXCR. CDR3 protein sequences are deduplicated, and each keeps its most common genes and DNA. The table for this sample lists hundreds of thousands of distinct CDR3 sequences; 25% to 30% of them were counted only once. The ten top clones hold roughly 0.54% of the sample. The specimen was blood. These receptors were taken from a girl aged 10 to 17 with multiple sclerosis.

A few counts support this clonotype. The chain is built from TRBV20-1 and TRBJ2-7; 8 bases align to TRBD2. The CDR3 runs 14 residues. Per germline, CDR1 DFQATT and CDR2 SNEGSKA (reference sequence). V lost 1 base and J lost 4; bases outside the gene matches: 6. CDR3 loop: CSARGTAGVYEQYF. CDR3 coding DNA: TGCAGTGCTAGAGGTACAGCGGGAGTATACGAGCAGTACTTC.

This clonotype was observed a handful of times. The J gene is TRBJ1-5, the V gene TRBV18; no clear D. The CDR3 runs 15 residues. The V end lost 4 bases, the J end lost 2 bases, and 12 bases lay between the germline ends. Germline lookup yields CDR1 KGHSH and CDR2 LQKENI. CDR3 in amino acids: CASSQGAGGNQPQHF. DNA for the CDR3: TGTGCCAGCTCACAAGGAGCGGGAGGCAATCAGCCCCAGCATTTT. The variable domain in full, with the rest retrieved from reference TRBV18 and TRBJ1-5, is NAGVMQNPRHLVRRRGQEARLRCSPMKGHSHVYWYRQLPEEGLKFMVYLQKENIIDESGMPKERFSAEFPKEGPSILRIQQVVRGDSAAYFCASSQGAGGNQPQHFGDGTRLSIL.

The chain is built from TRBV4-3 and TRBJ2-5; the D gene could be TRBD1 or TRBD2 (5 bases each). Germline V CDR1 and CDR2: LGHNA, YSLEER. The CDR3 spans 15 residues. The V end was cut by 4 bases, the J end by 0 bases, with 12 bases between. The CDR3 spells CASSPGGGNQETQYF. The CDR3 DNA follows: TGCGCCAGCAGCCCCGGTGGGGGTAACCAAGAGACCCAGTACTTC.

This clonotype occurred a few times. J is TRBJ1-2 and V is TRBV10-3; D not resolved. This CDR3 is 14 amino acids long. Deletions cut 10 bases from V and 4 bases from J, with 19 bases between. Germline loops: CDR1 ENHRY, CDR2 SYGVKD. The CDR3 coding sequence is TGTGCCACGCGGCCCACGAATTCGGCCTATGGCTACACCTTC. This translates into CATRPTNSAYGYTF.

The gene calls are TRBV27 and TRBJ2-1; TRBD1 is a possible D gene (5 bases). The CDR3 totals 14 residues. V lost 2 bases and J 8 bases, leaving 13 bases between the germline ends. The germline V gene has CDR1 MNHEY and CDR2 SMNVEV (reference sequence). CDR3 residues: CASSLVGPGDEQFF. For the CDR3, the DNA is TGTGCCAGCAGTTTAGTGGGGCCGGGCGATGAGCAGTTCTTC.

This chain links TRBV5-1 with TRBJ2-4; D may match TRBD1 or TRBD2 (5 bases each). CDR3 length: 17 residues. Germline CDR1 reads SGHRS; CDR2 reads YFSETQ. Trimming left V 4 bases short and J 0 bases short, with 17 bases between. CDR3 bases: TGCGCCAGCAGCGAGGGAATTCGGACACAAGCCAAAAACATTCAGTACTTC. This codes for CASSEGIRTQAKNIQYF.

Comments on this clonotype: Compared with germline, one end of the junction differs, possibly owing to a read error. The chain recombines TRBV28 with TRBJ2-5; no reliable D call. This CDR3 contains 15 residues. Germline V gene lookup returns CDR1 MDHEN and CDR2 SYDVKM. This CDR3 reads CASSFRPPYQEAQYF. CDR3 DNA: TGTGCCAGCAGTTTTAGGCCTCCTTACCAAGAGGCCCAGTACTTC. Based on the CDR3 plus reference TRBV28 and TRBJ2-5, the full variable domain is DVKVTQSSRYLVKRTGEKVFLECVQDMDHENMFWYRQDPGLGLRLIYFSYDVKMKEKGDIPEGYSVSREKKERFSLILESASTNQTSMYLCASSFRPPYQEAQYFGPGTRLLVL.

The chain recombines TRBV4-1 with TRBJ2-1; D remains unclear. CDR3 length equals 16 residues. V lost 4 bases to trimming and J lost 0 bases, with 13 bases between them. Germline CDR1 reads MGHRA; CDR2 reads YSYEKL. Here the CDR3 reads CASSPFPLCSYNEQFF. CDR3 nucleotide sequence: TGCGCCAGCAGCCCCTTCCCACTGTGCTCCTACAATGAGCAGTTCTTC.

V gene TRBV9 combines with J gene TRBJ2-7; no clear D gene. Trimming cost V 4 bases and J 7 bases, with 9 bases left between them. This CDR3 is 11 amino acids long. CDR1 and CDR2 from the germline V gene are SGDLS and YYNGEE. CDR3 protein: CASSSYSEQYF. The CDR3 region has the DNA TGTGCCAGCAGCTCCTACAGTGAGCAGTACTTC.

The rearrangement uses TRBV20-1 and TRBJ1-5; D gene ambiguous. The V gene's germline CDR1 is DFQATT and CDR2 SNEGSKA (reference sequence). Trimming shortened V by 3 bases and J by 0 bases, and 6 bases separated the two germline ends. CDR3 size: 13 residues. The CDR3 loop is CSARTNSNQPQHF. DNA of the CDR3: TGCAGTGCTAGGACTAATAGCAATCAGCCCCAGCATTTT.

A remark on this clonotype: One junction end disagrees with the germline gene, perhaps due to a read error. CDR3 sequence (DNA): TGTGCCACCGGCAGAGGTGAAAGCTCTTACAATGAGCAGTTCTTC. This translates into CATGRGESSYNEQFF. V and J are TRBV15 and TRBJ2-1; D uncertain. This CDR3 has 15 amino acids. Germline assignment: CDR1 LNHNV and CDR2 YYDKDF (reference sequence).

The chain couples TRBV5-6 to TRBJ2-3, with D perhaps TRBD1 (6 bases). Deletions cut 4 bases from V and 6 bases from J, with 12 bases between. This CDR3 has 13 residues. Germline CDR1 is SGHDT and CDR2 is YYEEEE. The CDR3 reads CASSVRGRDTQYF. DNA of the CDR3: TGTGCCAGCAGCGTCAGGGGCCGGGATACGCAGTATTTT.

Here the CDR3 reads CSVLTVSGQPQHF. CDR3 DNA: TGCAGCGTTTTGACGGTTTCCGGGCAGCCCCAGCATTTT. V and J are TRBV29-1 and TRBJ1-5; unclear D gene. CDR1 and CDR2 (germline): SQVTM, ANQGSEA. Deletions cut 5 bases from V and 7 bases from J, with 15 bases between. CDR3 length: 13 residues.

The rearrangement links TRBV10-3 to TRBJ2-1, with 14 bases identical to TRBD2. The CDR3 contains 15 residues. Germline values: CDR1 ENHRY, CDR2 SYGVKD. The trim removed 6 bases at V and 8 bases at J, leaving 6 bases unmatched. In DNA, the CDR3 is TGTGCCATCAGGAGGACTAGCGGGGGGAGGGATGAGCAGTTCTTC. Translation gives CAIRRTSGGRDEQFF.

The V and J genes are TRBV25-1 and TRBJ2-6; 7 bases line up with TRBD2. Germline lookup yields CDR1 MGHDK and CDR2 SYGVNS. This CDR3 has 16 amino acids. Losses at the gene ends were 3 bases for V and 4 bases for J; bases not matched to a gene: 6. CDR3 amino acids: CASSDLGGVGANVLTF. CDR3 sequence (DNA): TGTGCCAGCAGTGACTTGGGAGGGGTAGGGGCCAACGTCCTGACTTTC.

The J gene is TRBJ1-1, the V gene TRBV6-5; D is undetermined. The CDR3 has 14 amino acids. V lost 6 bases, J lost 1 base, and 12 bases lay in between. Germline V gene lookup returns CDR1 MNHEY and CDR2 SVGAGI. DNA for the CDR3: TGTGCCAGCAGCTCCACCGGGTCGAACACTGAAGCTTTCTTT. It encodes CASSSTGSNTEAFF.